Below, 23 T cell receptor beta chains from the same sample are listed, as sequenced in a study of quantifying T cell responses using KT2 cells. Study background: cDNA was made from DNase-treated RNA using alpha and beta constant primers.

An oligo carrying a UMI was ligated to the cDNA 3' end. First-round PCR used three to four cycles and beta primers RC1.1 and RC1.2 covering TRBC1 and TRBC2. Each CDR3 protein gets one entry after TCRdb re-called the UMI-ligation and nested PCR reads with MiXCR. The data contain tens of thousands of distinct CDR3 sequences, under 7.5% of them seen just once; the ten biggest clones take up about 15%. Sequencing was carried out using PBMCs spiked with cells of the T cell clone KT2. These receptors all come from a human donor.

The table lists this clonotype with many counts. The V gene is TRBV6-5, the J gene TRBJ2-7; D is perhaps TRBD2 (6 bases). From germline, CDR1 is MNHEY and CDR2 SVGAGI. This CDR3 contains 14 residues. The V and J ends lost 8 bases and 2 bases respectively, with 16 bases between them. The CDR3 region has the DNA TGTGCCAGCGGATCCGGGGGTCACCCCTACGAGCAGTACTTC. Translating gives CASGSGGHPYEQYF.

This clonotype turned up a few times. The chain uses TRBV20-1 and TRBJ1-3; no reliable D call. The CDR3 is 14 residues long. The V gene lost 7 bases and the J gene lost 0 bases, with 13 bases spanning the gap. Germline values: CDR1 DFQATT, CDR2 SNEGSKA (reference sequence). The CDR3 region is CSGRTASSGNTIYF. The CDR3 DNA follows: TGCAGTGGTCGGACGGCCAGCTCTGGAAACACCATATATTTT.

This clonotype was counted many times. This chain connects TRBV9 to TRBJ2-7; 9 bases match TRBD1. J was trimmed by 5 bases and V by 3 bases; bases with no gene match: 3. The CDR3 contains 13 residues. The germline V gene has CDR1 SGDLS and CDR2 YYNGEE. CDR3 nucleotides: TGTGCCAGCAGCGGGCGACAGGGGGACGAGCAGTACTTC. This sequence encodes CASSGRQGDEQYF.

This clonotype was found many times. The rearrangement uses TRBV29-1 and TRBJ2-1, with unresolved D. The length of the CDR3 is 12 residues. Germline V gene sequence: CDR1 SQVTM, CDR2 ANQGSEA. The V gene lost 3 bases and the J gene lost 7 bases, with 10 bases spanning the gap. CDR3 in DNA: TGCAGCGTTGAGTGGTCTCGGAATGAGCAGTTCTTC. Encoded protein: CSVEWSRNEQFF.

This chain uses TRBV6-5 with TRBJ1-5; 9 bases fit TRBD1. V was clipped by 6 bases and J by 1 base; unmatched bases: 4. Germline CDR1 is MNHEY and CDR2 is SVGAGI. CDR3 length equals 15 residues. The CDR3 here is CASRKDRGSNQPQHF. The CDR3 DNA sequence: TGTGCCAGCAGAAAAGACAGGGGGAGCAATCAGCCCCAGCATTTT.

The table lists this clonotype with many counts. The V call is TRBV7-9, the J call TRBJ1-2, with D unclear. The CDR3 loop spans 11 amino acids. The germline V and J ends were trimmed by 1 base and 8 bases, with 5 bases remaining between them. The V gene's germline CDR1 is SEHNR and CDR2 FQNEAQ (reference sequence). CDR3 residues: CASSLVYGYTF. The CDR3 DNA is TGTGCCAGCAGCTTAGTATACGGCTACACCTTC.

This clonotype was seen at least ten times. The CDR3 protein is CASSPWGLPGNTIYF. DNA for the CDR3: TGCGCCAGCAGCCCGTGGGGACTACCAGGAAACACCATATATTTT. The chain is built from TRBV4-1 and TRBJ1-3; D possibly corresponds to TRBD1 (5 bases). Germline CDR1 MGHRA, CDR2 YSYEKL. Trimming removed 4 bases from V and 4 bases from J, with 14 bases in between. The CDR3 runs 15 residues.

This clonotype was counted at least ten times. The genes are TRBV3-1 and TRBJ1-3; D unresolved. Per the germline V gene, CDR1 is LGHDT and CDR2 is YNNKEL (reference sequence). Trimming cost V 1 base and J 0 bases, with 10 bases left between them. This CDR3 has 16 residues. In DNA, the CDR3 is TGTGCCAGCAGCCAAGTTTGGTCGGACTCTGGAAACACCATATATTTT. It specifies CASSQVWSDSGNTIYF.

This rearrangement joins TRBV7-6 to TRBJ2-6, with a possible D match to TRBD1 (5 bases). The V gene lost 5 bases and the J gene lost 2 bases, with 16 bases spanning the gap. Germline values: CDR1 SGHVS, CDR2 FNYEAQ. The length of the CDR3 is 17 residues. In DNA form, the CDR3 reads TGTGCCAGCAGCGCTTCTCCCTCAGGGACTGGGGCCAACGTCCTGACTTTC. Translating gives CASSASPSGTGANVLTF.

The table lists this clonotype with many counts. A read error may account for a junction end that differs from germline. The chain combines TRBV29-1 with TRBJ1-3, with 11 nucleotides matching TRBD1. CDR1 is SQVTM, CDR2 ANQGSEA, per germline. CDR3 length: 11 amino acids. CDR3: CSVEEAGQGVF. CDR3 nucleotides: TGCAGCGTTGAAGAGGCGGGACAGGGGGTTTTT.

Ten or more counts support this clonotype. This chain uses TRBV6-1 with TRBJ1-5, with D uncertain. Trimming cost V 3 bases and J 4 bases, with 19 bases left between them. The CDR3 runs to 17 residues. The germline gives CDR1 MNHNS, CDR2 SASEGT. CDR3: CASSDDSRRISNQPQHF. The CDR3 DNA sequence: TGTGCCAGCAGTGATGATAGTCGGAGGATTTCAAATCAGCCCCAGCATTTT.

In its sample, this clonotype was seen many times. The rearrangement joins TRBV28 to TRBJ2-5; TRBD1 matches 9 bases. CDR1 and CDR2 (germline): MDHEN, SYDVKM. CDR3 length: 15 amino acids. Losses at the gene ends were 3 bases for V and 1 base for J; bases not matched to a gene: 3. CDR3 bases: TGTGCCAGCAGTTTGGGGACAGGGAGCCAAGAGACCCAGTACTTC. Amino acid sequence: CASSLGTGSQETQYF.

CDR3 DNA sequence: TGTGCCAGCAGTTTTTGGGCAGCTCAGGAGACCCAGTACTTC. Translating gives CASSFWAAQETQYF. J is TRBJ2-5 and V is TRBV12-3 or TRBV12-4; D unclear. Deletions cut 3 bases from V and 5 bases from J, with 13 bases between. The CDR3 sequence is 14 residues long.

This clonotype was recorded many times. The CDR3 protein is CASSSLRGGQGEQYF. CDR3 nucleotide sequence: TGCGCCAGCAGCTCTCTCCGGGGCGGACAAGGAGAGCAGTACTTC. This chain joins TRBV5-1 and TRBJ2-7, with D tentatively TRBD1 or TRBD2 (5 bases each). The ends were cut back, 3 bases at V and 7 bases at J, with 20 bases in the middle. The CDR3 length is 15 residues. Germline loops: CDR1 SGHRS, CDR2 YFSETQ.

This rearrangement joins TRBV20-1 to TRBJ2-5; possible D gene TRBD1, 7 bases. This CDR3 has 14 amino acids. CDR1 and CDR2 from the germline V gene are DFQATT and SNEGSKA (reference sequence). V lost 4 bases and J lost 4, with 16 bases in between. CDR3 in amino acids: CSAKEGACRETQYF. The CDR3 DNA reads TGCAGTGCTAAGGAGGGGGCTTGTCGAGAGACCCAGTACTTC.

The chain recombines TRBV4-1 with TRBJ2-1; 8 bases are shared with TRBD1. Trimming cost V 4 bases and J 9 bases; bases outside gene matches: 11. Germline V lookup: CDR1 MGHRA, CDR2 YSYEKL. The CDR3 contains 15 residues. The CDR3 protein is CASSLGTGDTAEQFF. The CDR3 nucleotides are TGCGCCAGCAGCCTTGGGACAGGCGATACAGCTGAGCAGTTCTTC.

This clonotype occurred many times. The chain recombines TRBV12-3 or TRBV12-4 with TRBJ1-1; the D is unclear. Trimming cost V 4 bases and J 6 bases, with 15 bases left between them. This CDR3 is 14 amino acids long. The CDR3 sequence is CASSSWAAPSEAFF. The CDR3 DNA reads TGTGCCAGCAGTTCTTGGGCAGCACCCTCTGAAGCTTTCTTT.

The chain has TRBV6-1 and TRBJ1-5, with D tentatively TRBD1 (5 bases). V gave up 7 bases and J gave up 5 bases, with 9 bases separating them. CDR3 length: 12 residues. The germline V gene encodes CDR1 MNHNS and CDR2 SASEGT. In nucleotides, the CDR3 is TGTGCCAGCAAGTGGGGGGATCAGCCCCAGCATTTT. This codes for CASKWGDQPQHF.

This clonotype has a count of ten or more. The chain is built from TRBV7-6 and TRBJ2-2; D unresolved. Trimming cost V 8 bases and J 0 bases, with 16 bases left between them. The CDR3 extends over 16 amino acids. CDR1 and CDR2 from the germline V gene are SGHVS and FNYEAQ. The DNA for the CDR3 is TGTGCCAGCGGCGGCGGAGATTCCGCGAACACCGGGGAGCTGTTTTTT. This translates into CASGGGDSANTGELFF.

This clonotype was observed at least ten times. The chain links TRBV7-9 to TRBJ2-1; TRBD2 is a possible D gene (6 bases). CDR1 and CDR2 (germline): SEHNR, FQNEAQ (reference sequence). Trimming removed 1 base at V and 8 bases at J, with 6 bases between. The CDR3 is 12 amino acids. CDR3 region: CASSLGGDEQFF. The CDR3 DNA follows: TGTGCCAGCAGCTTAGGGGGGGATGAGCAGTTCTTC.

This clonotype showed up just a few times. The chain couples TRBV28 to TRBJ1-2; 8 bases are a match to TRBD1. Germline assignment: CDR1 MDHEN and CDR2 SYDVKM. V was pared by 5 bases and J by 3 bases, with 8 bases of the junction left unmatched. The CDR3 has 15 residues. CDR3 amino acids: CASSPGTGFHYGYTF. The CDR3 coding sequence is TGTGCCAGCAGTCCCGGGACAGGTTTTCACTATGGCTACACCTTC.

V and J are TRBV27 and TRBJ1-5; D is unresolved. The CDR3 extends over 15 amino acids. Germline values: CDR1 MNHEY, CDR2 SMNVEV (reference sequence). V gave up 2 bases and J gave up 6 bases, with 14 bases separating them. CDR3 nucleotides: TGTGCCAGCAGTTTAGGTCAGCGGTTCCGTCAGCCCCAGCATTTT. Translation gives CASSLGQRFRQPQHF.

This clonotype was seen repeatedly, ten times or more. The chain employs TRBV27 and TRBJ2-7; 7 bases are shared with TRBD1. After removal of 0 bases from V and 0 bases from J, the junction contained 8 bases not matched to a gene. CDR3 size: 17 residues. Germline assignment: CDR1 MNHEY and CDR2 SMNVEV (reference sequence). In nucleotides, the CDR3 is TGTGCCAGCAGTTTATCGAATCCACAGGGGAGCTCCTACGAGCAGTACTTC. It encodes CASSLSNPQGSSYEQYF.